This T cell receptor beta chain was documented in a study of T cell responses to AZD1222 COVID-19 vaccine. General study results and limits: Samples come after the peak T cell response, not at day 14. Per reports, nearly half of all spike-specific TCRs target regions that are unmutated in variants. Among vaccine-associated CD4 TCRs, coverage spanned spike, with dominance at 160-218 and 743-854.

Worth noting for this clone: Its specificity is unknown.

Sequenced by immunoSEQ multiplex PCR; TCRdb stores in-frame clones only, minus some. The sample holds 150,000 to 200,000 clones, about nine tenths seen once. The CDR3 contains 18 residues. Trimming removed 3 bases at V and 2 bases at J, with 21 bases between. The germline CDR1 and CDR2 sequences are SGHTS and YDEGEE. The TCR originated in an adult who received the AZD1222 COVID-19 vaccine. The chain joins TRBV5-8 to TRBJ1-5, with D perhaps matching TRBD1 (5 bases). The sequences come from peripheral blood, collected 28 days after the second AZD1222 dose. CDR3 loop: CASSWRSFQGQGNQPQHF. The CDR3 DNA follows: TGTGCCAGCAGCTGGCGGAGTTTCCAGGGTCAAGGCAATCAGCCCCAGCATTTT.